This passage covers 13 T cell receptor beta chains from one sample sequenced in a study of T cell responses to AZD1222 COVID-19 vaccine. The data were produced by immunoSEQ multiplex PCR, yet TCRdb's version contains in-frame clones alone and is incomplete. Of roughly 49,000 clones detected, about 74% appear once; the ten largest clones hold under 7.5%. The sample was peripheral blood, taken on day 0 of AZD1222 vaccination. Every receptor here comes from an adult in good health.

This clone has just a few counts. The chain couples TRBV2 to TRBJ1-5, with 9 bases matching TRBD1. Trimming removed 6 bases from V and 0 bases from J; junction bases left unmatched: 6. Per the germline V gene, CDR1 is SNHLY and CDR2 is FYNNEI. The CDR3 covers 16 residues. DNA of the CDR3: TGTGCCAGCAGGGGGGACAGGGCAAATAGCAATCAGCCCCAGCATTTT. It translates to CASRGDRANSNQPQHF.

The chain has TRBV5-1 and TRBJ2-2; D perhaps matches TRBD1 (7 bases). V was cut by 3 bases and J by 3 bases, with 12 bases left in between. The CDR3 length is 15 residues. Per the germline V gene, CDR1 is SGHRS and CDR2 is YFSETQ. CDR3 in DNA: TGCGCCAGCAGCTCCGGGGGACAGCACACCGGGGAGCTGTTTTTT. It is translated as CASSSGGQHTGELFF.

The chain joins TRBV7-9 to TRBJ1-3, with a tentative D call TRBD1 (5 bases). There are 16 residues in the CDR3. Trimming cost V 1 base and J 2 bases, with 12 bases left between them. Germline V CDR1 and CDR2: SEHNR, FQNEAQ (reference sequence). CDR3 region: CASSLVGGVTGNTIYF. The DNA for the CDR3 is TGTGCCAGCAGCTTAGTCGGGGGTGTGACTGGAAACACCATATATTTT. The full variable domain, completed using reference TRBV7-9 and TRBJ1-3, is DTGVSQNPRHKITKRGQNVTFRCDPISEHNRLYWYRQTLGQGPEFLTYFQNEAQLEKSRLLSDRFSAERPKGSFSTLEIQRTEQGDSAMYLCASSLVGGVTGNTIYFGEGSWLTVV.

The chain joins TRBV19 to TRBJ2-1, with 7 bases that match TRBD1. CDR1 is LNHDA, CDR2 SQIVND, per germline (reference sequence). CDR3 length equals 16 residues. With 5 bases clipped from V and 4 bases from J, the junction kept 11 bases outside the gene matches. The DNA of the CDR3 is TGTGCCAGTAGTTCGGTGACAGGGCAGGGTTACAATGAGCAGTTCTTC. It specifies CASSSVTGQGYNEQFF.

The chain joins TRBV18 to TRBJ2-7; a weak D match, TRBD2 (6 bases). V was trimmed by 1 base and J by 4 bases, leaving 14 bases between them. Germline assignment: CDR1 KGHSH and CDR2 LQKENI. The CDR3 contains 15 residues. The CDR3 DNA reads as TGTGCCAGCTCACCACAGGAAAATAGCGGTTACGAGCAGTACTTC. Translation: CASSPQENSGYEQYF.

This chain links TRBV12-3 or TRBV12-4 with TRBJ2-7; TRBD2 might be the D (5 bases). Trimming stripped 3 bases from V and 4 bases from J, with 10 bases between. There are 13 residues in the CDR3. The CDR3 is CASSFLAQYEQYF. The CDR3 nucleotides read TGTGCCAGCAGTTTTTTAGCGCAGTACGAGCAGTACTTC.

This clone has just a few counts. The chain is built from TRBV7-6 and TRBJ2-1, with D perhaps TRBD1 (6 bases). The CDR3 covers 16 residues. CDR1 is SGHVS and CDR2 is FNYEAQ in the germline V gene. V lost 6 bases and J 7 bases, leaving 22 bases between the germline ends. CDR3 residues: CASSPGAAGEWNEQFF. CDR3 sequence (DNA): TGTGCCAGCAGTCCAGGGGCCGCTGGGGAGTGGAATGAGCAGTTCTTC. Supplemented by reference TRBV7-6 and TRBJ2-1, the full variable domain reads GAGVSQSPRYKVTKRGQDVALRCDPISGHVSLYWYRQALGQGPEFLTYFNYEAQQDKSGLPNDRFSAERPEGSISTLTIQRTEQRDSAMYRCASSPGAAGEWNEQFFGPGTRLTVL.

CDR3 sequence (DNA): TGTGCCAGCAGCCCCTCGGGAGAGGCCCTTAACACCGGGGAGCTGTTTTTT. Its translation: CASSPSGEALNTGELFF. The chain couples TRBV7-3 to TRBJ2-2; D possibly corresponds to TRBD2 (6 bases). The CDR3 totals 17 residues. The ends were cut back, 5 bases at V and 2 bases at J, with 18 bases in the middle. Germline CDR1 and CDR2: SGHTA and FQGTGA.

The chain combines TRBV30 with TRBJ1-1, with D possibly being TRBD1 (5 bases). V gave up 0 bases and J gave up 5 bases, with 16 bases separating them. Germline V gene lookup returns CDR1 GTSNPN and CDR2 SVGIG (reference sequence). The CDR3 consists of 15 residues. CDR3 protein: CAWSVWGLGETEAFF. The DNA of the CDR3 is TGTGCCTGGAGTGTTTGGGGGTTAGGTGAAACTGAAGCTTTCTTT.

J is TRBJ1-5 and V is TRBV2; 10 bases are shared with TRBD1. With V trimmed by 5 bases and J by 4 bases, 2 bases remained unmatched. Germline-derived CDR1 and CDR2 are SNHLY and FYNNEI. There are 14 residues in the CDR3. The CDR3 nucleotides read TGTGCCAGCAGTCCGGGACAGGGGAATCAGCCCCAGCATTTT. It yields the protein CASSPGQGNQPQHF.

This clone has only a few counts. V and J are TRBV30 and TRBJ2-3, with unresolved D. CDR1 is GTSNPN and CDR2 is SVGIG in the germline V gene (reference sequence). V dropped 3 bases and J dropped 2 bases, with 18 bases sitting between them. The length of the CDR3 is 16 residues. CDR3 in DNA: TGTGCCTGGAGGCCCCTCCGGCGCTACCCCACAGATACGCAGTATTTT. Translated, it gives CAWRPLRRYPTDTQYF.

This chain joins TRBV10-2 and TRBJ2-1; 8 bases align to TRBD2. The junction had 4 bases not matched to a gene; V was cut back by 8 bases and J by 4 bases. The CDR3 covers 13 residues. Germline CDR1 reads WSHSY; CDR2 reads SAAADI. This chain's CDR3 is CASGGLVYNEQFF. CDR3 DNA: TGCGCCAGCGGGGGACTAGTTTACAATGAGCAGTTCTTC.

The J gene is TRBJ1-1, the V gene TRBV5-1; 7 bases line up with TRBD1. This CDR3 region has 15 residues. The germline V gene encodes CDR1 SGHRS and CDR2 YFSETQ. The ends lost 0 bases at V and 2 bases at J; junction bases unmatched: 4. In nucleotides, the CDR3 is TGCGCCAGCAGCTTGGCCGGGACAGTCAACACTGAAGCTTTCTTT. Its protein is CASSLAGTVNTEAFF.